This T cell receptor (beta chain) was identified during a study of Ad26.COV2.S vaccination and SARS-CoV-2 variants. CDR1 and CDR2 from the germline V gene are SGHNT and YYREEE (reference sequence). V shed 0 bases and J shed 7 bases, with 8 bases lying between them. The CDR3 is made up of 14 amino acids. Treatment meaning: approximately 18 received Ad26.COV2.S at low or high dose, single or two shots; 5 received placebo; per-sample allocation not given. Specimen acquisition occurred on day 63 following the initial vaccine or placebo injection. Whole-study findings and limits: Reported findings describe substantial breadth in spike-specific CD8+ and CD4+ T cell responses following vaccination.

The data were produced by immunoSEQ multiplex PCR, yet TCRdb's version contains in-frame clones alone and is incomplete. The sample gives more than 350,000 clones, over 75% of which show up once; 9% to 15% is in the top ten. About this clone itself: What it recognizes is unknown.

This receptor was identified in a person between 18 and 59 years old who received the Ad26.COV2.S COVID-19 vaccine or a placebo. The V and J genes are TRBV5-4 and TRBJ1-6; D gene uncertain. The sequencing used peripheral blood, collected in a trial of Ad26.COV2.S vaccine versus placebo. The CDR3 sequence: CASSLVLGNSPLHF. CDR3 sequence (DNA): TGTGCCAGCAGCTTGGTGCTAGGGAATTCACCCCTCCACTTT.